The subject of this entry is one TCR beta chain. Via MiXCR, TCRdb re-called the 5' RACE reads, giving one row per CDR3 protein. The table has 60,000 to 70,000 distinct CDR3 sequences, around 15% seen once. The entry originates in a study of T cells of healthy individuals. The length of the CDR3 is 12 residues. The V gene's germline CDR1 is KGHSH and CDR2 LQKENI. V was shortened by 5 bases and J by 2 bases, with 5 bases between the two germline ends. The chain employs TRBV18 and TRBJ2-3, with no clear D. The source is a human donor in good health. CDR3 protein: CASSEYTDTQYF. The CDR3 DNA reads TGTGCCAGCTCAGAATACACAGATACGCAGTATTTT.